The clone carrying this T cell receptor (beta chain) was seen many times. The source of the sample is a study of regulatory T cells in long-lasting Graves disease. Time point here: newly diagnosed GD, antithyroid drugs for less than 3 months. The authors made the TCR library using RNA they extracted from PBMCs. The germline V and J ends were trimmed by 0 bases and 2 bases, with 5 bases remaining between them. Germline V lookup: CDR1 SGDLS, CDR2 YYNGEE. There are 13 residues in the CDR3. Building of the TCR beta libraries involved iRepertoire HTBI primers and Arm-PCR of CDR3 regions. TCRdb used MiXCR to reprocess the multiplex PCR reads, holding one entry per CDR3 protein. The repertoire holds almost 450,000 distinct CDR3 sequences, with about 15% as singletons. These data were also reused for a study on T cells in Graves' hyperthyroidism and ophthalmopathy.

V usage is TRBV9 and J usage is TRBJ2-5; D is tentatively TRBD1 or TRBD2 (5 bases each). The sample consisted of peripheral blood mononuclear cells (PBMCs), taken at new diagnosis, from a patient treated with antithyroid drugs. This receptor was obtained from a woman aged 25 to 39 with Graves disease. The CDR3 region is CASSVGGQETQYF. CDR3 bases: TGTGCCAGCAGCGTAGGGGGGCAAGAGACCCAGTACTTC.